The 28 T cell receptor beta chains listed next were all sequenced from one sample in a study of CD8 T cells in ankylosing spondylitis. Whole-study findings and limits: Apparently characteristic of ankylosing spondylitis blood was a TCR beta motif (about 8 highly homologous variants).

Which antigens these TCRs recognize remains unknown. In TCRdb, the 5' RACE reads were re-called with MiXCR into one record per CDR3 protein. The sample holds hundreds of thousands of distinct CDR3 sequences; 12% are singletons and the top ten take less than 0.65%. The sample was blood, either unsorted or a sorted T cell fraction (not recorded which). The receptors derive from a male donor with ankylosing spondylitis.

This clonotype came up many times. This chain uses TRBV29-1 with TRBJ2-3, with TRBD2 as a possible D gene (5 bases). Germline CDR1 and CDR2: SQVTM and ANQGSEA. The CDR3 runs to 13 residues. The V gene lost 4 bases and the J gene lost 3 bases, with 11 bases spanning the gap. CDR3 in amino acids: CSVGELLTDTQYF. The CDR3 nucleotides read TGCAGCGTTGGGGAGTTACTAACAGATACGCAGTATTTT.

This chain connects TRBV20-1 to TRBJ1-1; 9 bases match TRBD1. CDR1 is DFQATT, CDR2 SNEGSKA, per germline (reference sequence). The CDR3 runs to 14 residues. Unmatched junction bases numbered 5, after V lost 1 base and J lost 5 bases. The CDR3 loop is CSARAGQGWTEAFF. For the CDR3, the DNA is TGCAGTGCTAGAGCGGGACAGGGATGGACTGAAGCTTTCTTT.

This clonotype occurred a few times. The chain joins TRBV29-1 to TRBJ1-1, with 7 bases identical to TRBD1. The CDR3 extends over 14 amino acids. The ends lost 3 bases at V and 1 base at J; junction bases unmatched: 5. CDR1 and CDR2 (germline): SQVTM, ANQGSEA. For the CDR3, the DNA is TGCAGCGTTGAGGGGACAGCCTGGAACACTGAAGCTTTCTTT. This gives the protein CSVEGTAWNTEAFF.

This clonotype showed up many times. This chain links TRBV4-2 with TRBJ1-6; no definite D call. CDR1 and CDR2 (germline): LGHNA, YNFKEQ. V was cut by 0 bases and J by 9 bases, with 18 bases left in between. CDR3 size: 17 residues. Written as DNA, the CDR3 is TGTGCCAGCAGCCAAGATGCCGTCTTGGGTCTTGGTTCACCCCTCCACTTT. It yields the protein CASSQDAVLGLGSPLHF.

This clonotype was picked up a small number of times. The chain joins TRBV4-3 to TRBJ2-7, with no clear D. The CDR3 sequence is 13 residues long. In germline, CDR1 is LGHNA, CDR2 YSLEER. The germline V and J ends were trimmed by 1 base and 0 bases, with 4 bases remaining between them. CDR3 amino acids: CASSQGNSYEQYF. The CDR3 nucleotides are TGCGCCAGCAGCCAAGGCAACTCCTACGAGCAGTACTTC.

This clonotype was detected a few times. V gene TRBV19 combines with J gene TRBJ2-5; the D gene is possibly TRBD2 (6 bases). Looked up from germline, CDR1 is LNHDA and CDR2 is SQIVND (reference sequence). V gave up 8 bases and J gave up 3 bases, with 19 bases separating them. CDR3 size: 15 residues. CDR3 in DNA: TGTGCCAGTCGCTGGCGCCTTTCGGGGGAAGAGACCCAGTACTTC. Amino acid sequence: CASRWRLSGEETQYF.

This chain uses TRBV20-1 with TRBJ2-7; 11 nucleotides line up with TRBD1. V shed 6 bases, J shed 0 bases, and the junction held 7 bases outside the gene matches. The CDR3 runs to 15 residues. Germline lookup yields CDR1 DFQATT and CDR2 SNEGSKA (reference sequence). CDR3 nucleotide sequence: TGCAGTGCAGAGGACAGGGGGCGTTTCTCCTACGAGCAGTACTTC. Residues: CSAEDRGRFSYEQYF.

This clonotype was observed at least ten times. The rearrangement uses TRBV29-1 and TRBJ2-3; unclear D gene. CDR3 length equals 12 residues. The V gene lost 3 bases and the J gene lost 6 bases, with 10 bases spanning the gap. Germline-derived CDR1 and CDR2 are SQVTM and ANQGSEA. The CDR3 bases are TGCAGCGTTGACCCTCTGGACGATACGCAGTATTTT. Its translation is CSVDPLDDTQYF.

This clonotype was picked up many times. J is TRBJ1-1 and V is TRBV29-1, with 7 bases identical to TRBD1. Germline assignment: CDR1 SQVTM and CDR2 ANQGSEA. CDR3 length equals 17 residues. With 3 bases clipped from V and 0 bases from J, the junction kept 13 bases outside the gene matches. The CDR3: CSVDYSTGRRLNTEAFF. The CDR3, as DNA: TGCAGCGTTGACTATTCGACAGGGAGGCGGCTGAACACTGAAGCTTTCTTT. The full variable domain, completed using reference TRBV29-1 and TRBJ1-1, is SAVISQKPSRDICQRGTSLTIQCQVDSQVTMMFWYRQQPGQSLTLIATANQGSEATYESGFVIDKFPISRPNLTFSTLTVSNMSPEDSSIYLCSVDYSTGRRLNTEAFFGQGTRLTVV.

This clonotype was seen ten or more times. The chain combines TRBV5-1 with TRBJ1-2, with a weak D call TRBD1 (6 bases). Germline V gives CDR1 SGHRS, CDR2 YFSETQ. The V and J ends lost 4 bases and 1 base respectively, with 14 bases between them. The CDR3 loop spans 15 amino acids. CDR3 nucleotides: TGCGCCAGCAGCATGTCCACAGGGATTAACTATGGCTACACCTTC. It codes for CASSMSTGINYGYTF.

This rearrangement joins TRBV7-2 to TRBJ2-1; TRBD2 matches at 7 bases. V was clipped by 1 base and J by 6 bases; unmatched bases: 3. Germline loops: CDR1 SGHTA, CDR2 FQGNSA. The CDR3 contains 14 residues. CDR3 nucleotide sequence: TGTGCCAGCAGCTTAGGAACTAGCGTCAATGAGCAGTTCTTC. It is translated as CASSLGTSVNEQFF.

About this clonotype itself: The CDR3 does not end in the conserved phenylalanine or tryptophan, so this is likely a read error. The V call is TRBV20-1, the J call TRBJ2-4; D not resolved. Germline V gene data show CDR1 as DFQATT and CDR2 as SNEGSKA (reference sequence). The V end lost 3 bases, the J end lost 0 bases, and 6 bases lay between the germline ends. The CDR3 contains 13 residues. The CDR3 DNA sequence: TGCAGTGCTAGCCCAGCAGCCAAAAACATTCAGTACCTC. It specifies CSASPAAKNIQYL.

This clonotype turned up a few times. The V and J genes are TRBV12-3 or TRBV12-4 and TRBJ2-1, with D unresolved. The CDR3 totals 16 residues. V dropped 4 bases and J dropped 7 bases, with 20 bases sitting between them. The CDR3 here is CASSSVGPAEMNEQFF. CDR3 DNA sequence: TGTGCCAGCAGTTCCGTAGGTCCAGCCGAAATGAATGAGCAGTTCTTC.

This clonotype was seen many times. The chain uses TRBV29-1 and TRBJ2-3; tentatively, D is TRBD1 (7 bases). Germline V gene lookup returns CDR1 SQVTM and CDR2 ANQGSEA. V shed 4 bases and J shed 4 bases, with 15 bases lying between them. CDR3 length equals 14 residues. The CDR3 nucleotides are TGCAGCGTTGGAGCAGGGGGGATGTCAGATACGCAGTATTTT. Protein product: CSVGAGGMSDTQYF.

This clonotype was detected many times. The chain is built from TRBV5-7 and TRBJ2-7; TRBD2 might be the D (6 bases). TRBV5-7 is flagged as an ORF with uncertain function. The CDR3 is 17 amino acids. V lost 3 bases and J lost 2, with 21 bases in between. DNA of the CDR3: TGTGCCAGCAGCTCTGGAGGACTAATCGGAAGCCCCTACGAGCAGTACTTC. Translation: CASSSGGLIGSPYEQYF.

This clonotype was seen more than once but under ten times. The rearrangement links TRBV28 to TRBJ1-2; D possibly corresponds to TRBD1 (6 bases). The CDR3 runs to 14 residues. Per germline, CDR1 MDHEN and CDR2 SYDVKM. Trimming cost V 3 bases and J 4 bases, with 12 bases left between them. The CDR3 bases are TGTGCCAGCAGTTTGGCGGGGGCTGGCTATGGCTACACCTTC. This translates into CASSLAGAGYGYTF.

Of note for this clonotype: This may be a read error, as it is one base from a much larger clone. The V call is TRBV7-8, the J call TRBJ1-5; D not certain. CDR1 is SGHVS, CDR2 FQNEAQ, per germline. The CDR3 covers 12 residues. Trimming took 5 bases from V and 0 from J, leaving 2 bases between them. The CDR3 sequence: CASSHSNQPQHF. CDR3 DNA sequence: TGTGCCAGCAGCCATAGCAATCAGCCCCAGCATTTT.

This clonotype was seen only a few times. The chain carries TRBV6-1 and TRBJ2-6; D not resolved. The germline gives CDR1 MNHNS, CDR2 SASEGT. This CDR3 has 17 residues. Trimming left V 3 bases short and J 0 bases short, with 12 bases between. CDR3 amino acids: CASSDGSTHSGANVLTF. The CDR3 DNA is TGTGCCAGCAGTGACGGGTCCACCCACTCTGGGGCCAACGTCCTGACTTTC.

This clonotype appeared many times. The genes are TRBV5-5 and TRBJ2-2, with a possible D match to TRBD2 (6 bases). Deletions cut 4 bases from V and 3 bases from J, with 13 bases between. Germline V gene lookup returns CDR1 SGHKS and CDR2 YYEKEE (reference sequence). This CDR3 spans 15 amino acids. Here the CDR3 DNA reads TGTGCCAGCAGCCGGGGGTTAACGTACACCGGGGAGCTGTTTTTT. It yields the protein CASSRGLTYTGELFF. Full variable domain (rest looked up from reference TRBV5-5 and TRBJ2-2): DAGVTQSPTHLIKTRGQQVTLRCSPISGHKSVSWYQQVLGQGPQFIFQYYEKEERGRGNFPDRFSARQFPNYSSELNVNALLLGDSALYLCASSRGLTYTGELFFGEGSRLTVL.

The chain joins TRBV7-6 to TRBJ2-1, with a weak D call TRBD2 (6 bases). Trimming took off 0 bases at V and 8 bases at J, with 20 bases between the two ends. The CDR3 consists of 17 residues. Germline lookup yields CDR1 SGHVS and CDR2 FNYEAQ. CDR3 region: CASSLAIPGAGVDEQFF. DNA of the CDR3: TGTGCCAGCAGCTTAGCGATCCCGGGAGCTGGGGTTGATGAGCAGTTCTTC.

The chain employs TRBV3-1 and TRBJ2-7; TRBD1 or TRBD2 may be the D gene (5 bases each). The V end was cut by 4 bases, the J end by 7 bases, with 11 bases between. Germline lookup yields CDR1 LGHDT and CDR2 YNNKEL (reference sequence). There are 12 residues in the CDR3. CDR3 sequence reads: CASSPDGGEQYF. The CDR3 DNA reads TGTGCCAGCAGCCCCGATGGGGGAGAGCAGTACTTC.

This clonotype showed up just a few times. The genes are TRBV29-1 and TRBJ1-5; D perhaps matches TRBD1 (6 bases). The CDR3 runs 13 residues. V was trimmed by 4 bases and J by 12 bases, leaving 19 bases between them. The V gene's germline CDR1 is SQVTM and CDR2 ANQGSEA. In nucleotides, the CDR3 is TGCAGCGTTGTACACAGAGAGGGGGGCGACCAGCATTTT. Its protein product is CSVVHREGGDQHF.

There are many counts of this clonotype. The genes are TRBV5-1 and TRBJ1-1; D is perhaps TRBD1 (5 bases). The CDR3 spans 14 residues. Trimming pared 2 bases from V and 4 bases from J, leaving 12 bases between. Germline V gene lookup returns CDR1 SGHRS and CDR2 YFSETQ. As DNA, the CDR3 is TGCGCCAGCAGCTTCGGAAGGGGAGGCACTGAAGCTTTCTTT. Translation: CASSFGRGGTEAFF.

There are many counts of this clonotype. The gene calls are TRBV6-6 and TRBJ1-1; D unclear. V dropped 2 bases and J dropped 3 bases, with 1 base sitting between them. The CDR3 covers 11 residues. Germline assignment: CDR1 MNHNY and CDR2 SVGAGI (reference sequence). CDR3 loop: CASSYDTEAFF. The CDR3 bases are TGTGCCAGCAGTTACGACACTGAAGCTTTCTTT.

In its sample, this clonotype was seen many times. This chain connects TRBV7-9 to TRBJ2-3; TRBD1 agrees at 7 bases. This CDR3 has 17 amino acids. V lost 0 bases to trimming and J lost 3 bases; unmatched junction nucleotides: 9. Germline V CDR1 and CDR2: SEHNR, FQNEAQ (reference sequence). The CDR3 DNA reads TGTGCCAGCAGCTTAGCGAGAACAGGGGATGGGACAGATACGCAGTATTTT. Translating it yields CASSLARTGDGTDTQYF.

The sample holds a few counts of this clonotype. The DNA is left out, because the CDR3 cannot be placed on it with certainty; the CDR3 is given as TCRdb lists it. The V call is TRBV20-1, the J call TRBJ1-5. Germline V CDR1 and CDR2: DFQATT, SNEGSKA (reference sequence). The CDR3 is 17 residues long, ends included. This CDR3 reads CSASTLWQFYSNQPQHF.

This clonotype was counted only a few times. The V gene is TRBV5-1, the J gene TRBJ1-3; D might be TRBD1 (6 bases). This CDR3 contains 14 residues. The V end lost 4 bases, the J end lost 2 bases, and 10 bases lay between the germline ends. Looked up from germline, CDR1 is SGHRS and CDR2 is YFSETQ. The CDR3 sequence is CASSIQGPGNTIYF. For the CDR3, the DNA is TGCGCCAGCAGCATCCAGGGGCCTGGAAACACCATATATTTT.

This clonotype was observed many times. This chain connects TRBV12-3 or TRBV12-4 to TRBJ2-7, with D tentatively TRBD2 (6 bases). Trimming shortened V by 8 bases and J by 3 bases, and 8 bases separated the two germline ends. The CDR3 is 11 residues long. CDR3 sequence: CASRDFYEQYF. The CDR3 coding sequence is TGTGCCAGCCGGGACTTCTACGAGCAGTACTTC.